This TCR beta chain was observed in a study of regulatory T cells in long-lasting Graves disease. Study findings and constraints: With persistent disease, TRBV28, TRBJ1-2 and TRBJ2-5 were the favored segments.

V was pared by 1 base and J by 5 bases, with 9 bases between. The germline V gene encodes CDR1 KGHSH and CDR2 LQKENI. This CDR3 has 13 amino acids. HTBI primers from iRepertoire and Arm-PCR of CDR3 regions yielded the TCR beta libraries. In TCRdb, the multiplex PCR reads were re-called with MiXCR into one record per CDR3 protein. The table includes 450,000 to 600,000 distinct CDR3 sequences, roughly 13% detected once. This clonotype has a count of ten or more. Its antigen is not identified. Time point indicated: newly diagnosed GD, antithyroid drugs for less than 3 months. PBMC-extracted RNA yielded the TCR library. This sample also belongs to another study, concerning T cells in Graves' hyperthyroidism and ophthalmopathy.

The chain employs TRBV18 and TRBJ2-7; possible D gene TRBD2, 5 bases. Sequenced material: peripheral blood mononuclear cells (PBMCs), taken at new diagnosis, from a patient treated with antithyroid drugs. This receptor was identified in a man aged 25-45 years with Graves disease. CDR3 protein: CASSPQPTNEQYF. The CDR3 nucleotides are TGTGCCAGCTCACCACAGCCGACTAACGAGCAGTACTTC.